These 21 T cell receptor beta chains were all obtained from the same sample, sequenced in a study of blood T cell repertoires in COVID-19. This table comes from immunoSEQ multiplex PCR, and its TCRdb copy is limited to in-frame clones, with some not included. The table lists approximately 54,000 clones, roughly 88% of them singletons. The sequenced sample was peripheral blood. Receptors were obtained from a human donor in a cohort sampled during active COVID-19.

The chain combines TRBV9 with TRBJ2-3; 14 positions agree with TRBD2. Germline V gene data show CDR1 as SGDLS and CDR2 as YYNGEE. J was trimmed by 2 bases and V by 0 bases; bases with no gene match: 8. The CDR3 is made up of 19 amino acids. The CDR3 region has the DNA TGTGCCAGCAGCGTAGACGGACTAGCGGGAGGAATCTCCACAGATACGCAGTATTTT. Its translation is CASSVDGLAGGISTDTQYF.

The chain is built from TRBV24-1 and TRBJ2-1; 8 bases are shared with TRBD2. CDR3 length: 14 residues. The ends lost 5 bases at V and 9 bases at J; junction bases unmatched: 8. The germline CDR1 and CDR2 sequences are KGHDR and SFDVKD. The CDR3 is CATSGGRKGSEQFF. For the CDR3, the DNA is TGTGCCACCAGTGGCGGGAGGAAGGGAAGTGAGCAGTTCTTC.

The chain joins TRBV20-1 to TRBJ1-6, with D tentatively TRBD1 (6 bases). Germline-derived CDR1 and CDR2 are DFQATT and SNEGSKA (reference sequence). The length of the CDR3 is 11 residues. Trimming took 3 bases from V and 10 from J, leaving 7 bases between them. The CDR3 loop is CSASRGSPLHF. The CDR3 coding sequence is TGCAGTGCTAGTAGGGGGTCACCCCTCCACTTT.

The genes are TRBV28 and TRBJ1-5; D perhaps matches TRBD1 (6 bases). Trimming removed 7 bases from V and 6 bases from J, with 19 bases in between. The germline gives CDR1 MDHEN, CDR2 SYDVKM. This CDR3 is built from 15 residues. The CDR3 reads CASTYLGGGAQPQHF. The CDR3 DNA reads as TGTGCCAGCACCTACTTAGGGGGTGGGGCTCAGCCCCAGCATTTT.

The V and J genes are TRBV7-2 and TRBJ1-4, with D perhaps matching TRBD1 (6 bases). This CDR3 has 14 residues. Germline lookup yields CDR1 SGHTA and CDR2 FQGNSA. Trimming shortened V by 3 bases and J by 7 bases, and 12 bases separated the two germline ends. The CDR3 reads CASSLVGRGEKLFF. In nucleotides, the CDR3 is TGTGCCAGCAGCTTGGTCGGCAGGGGTGAAAAACTGTTTTTT.

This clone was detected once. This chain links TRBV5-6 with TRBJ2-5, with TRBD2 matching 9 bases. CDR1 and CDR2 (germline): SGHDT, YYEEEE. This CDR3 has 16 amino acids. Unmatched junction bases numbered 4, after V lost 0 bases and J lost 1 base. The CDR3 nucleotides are TGTGCCAGCAGCTTGGTGCTAGCGGGGACCCAAGAGACCCAGTACTTC. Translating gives CASSLVLAGTQETQYF.

Written as DNA, the CDR3 is TGTGCCAGTAGTTCGCGGTCGGCTAGCTCCTACAATGAGCAGTTCTTC. Amino acid sequence: CASSSRSASSYNEQFF. The chain combines TRBV19 with TRBJ2-1; the D is unclear. The CDR3 has 16 amino acids. V was clipped by 5 bases and J by 0 bases, with 14 bases between them. Germline V gene lookup returns CDR1 LNHDA and CDR2 SQIVND (reference sequence).

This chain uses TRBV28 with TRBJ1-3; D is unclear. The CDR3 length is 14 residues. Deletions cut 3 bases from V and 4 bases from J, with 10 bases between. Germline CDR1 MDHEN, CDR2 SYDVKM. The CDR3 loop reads CASSFSGFGNTIYF. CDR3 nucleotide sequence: TGTGCCAGCAGTTTTTCGGGGTTCGGAAACACCATATATTTT. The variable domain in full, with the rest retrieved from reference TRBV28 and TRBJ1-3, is DVKVTQSSRYLVKRTGEKVFLECVQDMDHENMFWYRQDPGLGLRLIYFSYDVKMKEKGDIPEGYSVSREKKERFSLILESASTNQTSMYLCASSFSGFGNTIYFGEGSWLTVV.

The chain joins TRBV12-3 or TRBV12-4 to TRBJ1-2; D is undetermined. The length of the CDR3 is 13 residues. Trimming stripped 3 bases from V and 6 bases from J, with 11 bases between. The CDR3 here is CASSFSAGNGYTF. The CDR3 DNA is TGTGCCAGCAGTTTTTCAGCCGGGAATGGCTACACCTTC.

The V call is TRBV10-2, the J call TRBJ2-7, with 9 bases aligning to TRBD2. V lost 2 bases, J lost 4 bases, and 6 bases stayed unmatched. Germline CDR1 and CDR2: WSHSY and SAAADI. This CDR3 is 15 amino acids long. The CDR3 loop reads CASSENLAGPYEQYF. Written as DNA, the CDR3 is TGCGCCAGCAGTGAGAACCTAGCGGGACCTTACGAGCAGTACTTC.

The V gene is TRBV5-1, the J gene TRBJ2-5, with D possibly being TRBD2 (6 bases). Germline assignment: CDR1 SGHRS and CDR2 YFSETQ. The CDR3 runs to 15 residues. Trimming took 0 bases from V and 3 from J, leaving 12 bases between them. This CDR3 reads CASSLVGSGEETQYF. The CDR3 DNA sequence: TGCGCCAGCAGCTTGGTTGGTAGCGGAGAAGAGACCCAGTACTTC.

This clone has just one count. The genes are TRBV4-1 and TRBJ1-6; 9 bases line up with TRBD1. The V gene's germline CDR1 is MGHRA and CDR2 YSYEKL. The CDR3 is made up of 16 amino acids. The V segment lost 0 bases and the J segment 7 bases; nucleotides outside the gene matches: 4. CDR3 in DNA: TGCGCCAGCAGCCAAGATAGGGGACAGGGAAATTCACCCCTCCACTTT. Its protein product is CASSQDRGQGNSPLHF.

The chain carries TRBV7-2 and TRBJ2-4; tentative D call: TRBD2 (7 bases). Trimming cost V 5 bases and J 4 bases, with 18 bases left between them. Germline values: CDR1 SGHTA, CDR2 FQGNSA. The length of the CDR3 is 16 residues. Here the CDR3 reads CASSDTGSGAKNIQYF. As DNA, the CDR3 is TGTGCCAGCAGCGACACAGGGAGCGGGGCTAAAAACATTCAGTACTTC.

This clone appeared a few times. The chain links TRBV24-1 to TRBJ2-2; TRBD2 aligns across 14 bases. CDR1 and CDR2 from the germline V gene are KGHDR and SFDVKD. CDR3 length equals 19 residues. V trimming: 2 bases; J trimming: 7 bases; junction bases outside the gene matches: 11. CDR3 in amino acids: CATSDSRLAGGPFIGELFF. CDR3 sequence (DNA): TGTGCCACCAGTGATTCGCGACTAGCGGGAGGGCCGTTTATCGGGGAGCTGTTTTTT.

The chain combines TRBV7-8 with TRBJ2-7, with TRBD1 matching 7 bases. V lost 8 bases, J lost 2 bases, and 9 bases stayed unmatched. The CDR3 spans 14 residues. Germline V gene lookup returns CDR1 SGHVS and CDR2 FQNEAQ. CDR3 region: CASGEPGTAYEQYF. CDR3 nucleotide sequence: TGTGCCAGCGGCGAGCCCGGGACAGCCTACGAGCAGTACTTC.

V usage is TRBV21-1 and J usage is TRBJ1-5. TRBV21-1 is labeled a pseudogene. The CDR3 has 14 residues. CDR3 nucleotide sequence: TGTGCCAGCAGCCTGCGAGGGTGGAATCAGCCCCAGCATTTT. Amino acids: CASSLRGWNQPQHF.

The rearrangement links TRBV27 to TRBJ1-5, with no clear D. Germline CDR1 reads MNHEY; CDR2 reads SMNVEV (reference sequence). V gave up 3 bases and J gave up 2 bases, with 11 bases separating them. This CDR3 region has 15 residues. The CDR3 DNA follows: TGTGCCAGCAGTTTTAGCCGCTATGGCAATCAGCCCCAGCATTTT. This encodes CASSFSRYGNQPQHF.

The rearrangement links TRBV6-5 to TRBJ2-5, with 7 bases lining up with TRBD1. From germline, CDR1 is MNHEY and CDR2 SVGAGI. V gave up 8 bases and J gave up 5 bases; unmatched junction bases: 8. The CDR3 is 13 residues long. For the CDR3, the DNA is TGTGCCAGCGGAACAGGGGCACGGGAGACCCAGTACTTC. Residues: CASGTGARETQYF.

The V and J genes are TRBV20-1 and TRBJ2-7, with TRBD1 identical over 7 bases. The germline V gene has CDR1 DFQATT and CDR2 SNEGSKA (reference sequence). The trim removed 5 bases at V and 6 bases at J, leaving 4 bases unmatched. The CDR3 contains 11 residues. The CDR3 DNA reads TGCAGTGCTGAACAGGGGAGCGAGCAGTACTTC. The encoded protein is CSAEQGSEQYF.

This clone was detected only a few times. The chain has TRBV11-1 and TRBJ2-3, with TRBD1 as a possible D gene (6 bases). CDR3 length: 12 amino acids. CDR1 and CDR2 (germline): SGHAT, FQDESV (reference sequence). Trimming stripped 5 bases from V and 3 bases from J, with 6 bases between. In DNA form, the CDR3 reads TGTGCCAGCAGCCAGGGGACAGATACGCAGTATTTT. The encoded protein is CASSQGTDTQYF.

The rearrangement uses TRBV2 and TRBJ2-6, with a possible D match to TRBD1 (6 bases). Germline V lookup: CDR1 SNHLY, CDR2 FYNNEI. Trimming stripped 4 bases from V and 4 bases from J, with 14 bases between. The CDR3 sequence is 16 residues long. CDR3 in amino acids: CASSAHREGGANVLTF. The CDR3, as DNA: TGTGCCAGCAGTGCCCACAGGGAAGGCGGGGCCAACGTCCTGACTTTC.